This TCR beta chain came from a study of metastatic and nonmetastatic thyroid tumors (dated by TCRdb to 2018 to 2021). At the level of the whole study: Repertoires from peripheral blood and from tumor or nodule tissue samples of malignant and benign thyroid patients were compared.

The library was made by PCR. Sequenced on an Illumina HiSeq 4000. The TCR beta-chain CDR3 region of each patient was profiled by high-throughput sequencing. As for the original processing: The researchers built a classifier to tell apart papillary thyroid cancer patients with distant metastasis, based on CDR3 differences among clinicopathological groups. To measure repertoire diversity the researchers used the Shannon index, while the Morisita-Horn index served to gauge how similar the tumor and blood repertoires were. The public reads were run again by TCRdb, first through fastp at Q25 and then through MiXCR, and only productive beta chains were kept. TCRdb's processing, not the study's, gives the V and J calls here. Counted in this sample were approximately 19,000 clones; less than 40% of them appeared once. The ten top clones hold about 9.1% of the sample. This clone was found a few times. Its recognized antigen is unknown. The sample holds no much larger clone one base away, and base qualities are not on file.

Findings and caveats that apply to the study as a whole: TCR beta diversity was reported as significantly higher in malignant tumors than in benign nodules, in both blood and tumor samples.

V is pared back by 4 bases and J by 0 bases, with 13 bases lying between the germline termini. From its cysteine to its phenylalanine, the CDR3 spans 16 amino acids. The DNA shown is the 48-base CDR3, in frame from base 1. CDR1 and CDR2 (MDHEN, SYDVKM) derive from the germline V gene. No treatment had been received by any patient before thyroid surgery. Patient clinical samples collected from about 2011 to 2018 were retrospectively analysed using T-cell receptor beta sequencing. This clonotype originated in a male donor with papillary thyroid cancer or a benign thyroid nodule (not recorded which). Some clones in this sample may be carry-over from other donors' samples. The V and J segments used are TRBV28 and TRBJ2-1; the D gene identity is not certain. The sample comprised tumor tissue. The encoded CDR3 is CASSSLALISYNEQFF. The DNA reads as follows: TGTGCCAGCAGTTCGTTAGCTCTTATCTCCTACAATGAGCAGTTCTTC.